These 23 T cell receptor beta chains share one sample of origin, sequenced in a study of T-cell reconstitution after alpha-beta-depleted transplantation in children. During its preparation, the TCRbeta library received unique molecular identifiers. TCRdb fed the PCR reads into MiXCR, producing one record per CDR3 protein. The data contain about 410,000 distinct CDR3 sequences, around 20% of them singletons. The source material was PBMCs from the stem cell graft donor, sampled from the stem cell graft. These receptors originate from a human donor who donated a stem cell graft to a child with acute myeloid leukemia.

There are a few counts of this clonotype. J is TRBJ1-1 and V is TRBV13; D may be TRBD1 (5 bases). Germline lookup yields CDR1 PRHDT and CDR2 FYEKMQ (reference sequence). V gave up 4 bases and J gave up 1 base, with 16 bases separating them. The CDR3 is made up of 16 amino acids. CDR3 in DNA: TGTGCCAGCAGCTCTCGACTCGGGACGGCGAACACTGAAGCTTTCTTT. Protein product: CASSSRLGTANTEAFF.

This clonotype was seen at least ten times. The genes are TRBV29-1 and TRBJ2-1; D call uncertain. CDR1 SQVTM and CDR2 ANQGSEA come from the germline V gene. There are 13 residues in the CDR3. V lost 4 bases and J 4 bases, leaving 11 bases between the germline ends. The CDR3 sequence is CSVGEPTYNEQFF. CDR3 DNA: TGCAGCGTTGGGGAACCAACTTACAATGAGCAGTTCTTC.

Only a few counts were recorded for this clonotype. The gene calls are TRBV21-1 and TRBJ2-3. TRBV21-1 is a documented pseudogene. The CDR3 loop spans 16 amino acids. The CDR3 reads CASSKYPIHNTDTQYF. The CDR3 DNA reads as TGTGCCAGCAGCAAATACCCAATACATAACACAGATACGCAGTATTTT.

This clonotype was seen many times. CDR3 bases: TGCAGTGCCATACCCATAGCGGGAGAGGAAGATACGCAGTATTTT. It specifies CSAIPIAGEEDTQYF. The rearrangement links TRBV20-1 to TRBJ2-3; 9 bases align to TRBD2. Germline V CDR1 and CDR2: DFQATT, SNEGSKA (reference sequence). The CDR3 totals 15 residues. The ends lost 6 bases at V and 5 bases at J; junction bases unmatched: 12.

Ten or more counts support this clonotype. The rearrangement uses TRBV15 and TRBJ2-3; 9 positions agree with TRBD2. The CDR3 consists of 16 residues. Trimming took 0 bases from V and 8 from J; bases not matched to a gene: 9. Germline assignment: CDR1 LNHNV and CDR2 YYDKDF (reference sequence). The CDR3 sequence: CATSRDAGGPGGTQYF. The CDR3 bases are TGTGCCACCAGCAGAGATGCGGGAGGGCCAGGCGGTACGCAGTATTTT.

This sequence joins TRBV6-5 and TRBJ2-1, with D perhaps matching TRBD2 (6 bases). The germline V gene encodes CDR1 MNHEY and CDR2 SVGAGI. V was pared by 7 bases and J by 7 bases, with 17 bases between. This CDR3 is 14 amino acids long. The chain's CDR3 is CASIRHLAGNEQFF. For the CDR3, the DNA is TGTGCCAGCATCCGACACTTGGCGGGGAATGAGCAGTTCTTC.

This clonotype was detected a few times. This rearrangement joins TRBV20-1 to TRBJ2-3; D possibly uses TRBD1 or TRBD2 (5 bases each). This CDR3 has 13 amino acids. In germline, CDR1 is DFQATT, CDR2 SNEGSKA (reference sequence). V gave up 5 bases and J gave up 3 bases, with 12 bases separating them. The CDR3 sequence: CSAPDEGTDTQYF. The CDR3 coding sequence is TGCAGTGCTCCCGATGAGGGGACAGATACGCAGTATTTT.

The chain joins TRBV3-1 to TRBJ2-7, with D hard to call. Germline V lookup: CDR1 LGHDT, CDR2 YNNKEL (reference sequence). V lost 3 bases, J lost 2 bases, and 11 bases lay in between. The CDR3 is 14 residues long. The CDR3 protein is CASSQNRETYEQYF. CDR3 bases: TGTGCCAGCAGCCAGAACAGAGAAACCTACGAGCAGTACTTC.

This clonotype turned up a few times. The chain is built from TRBV9 and TRBJ2-7, with TRBD1 matching 7 bases. CDR3 length: 13 residues. The germline CDR1 and CDR2 sequences are SGDLS and YYNGEE. V lost 3 bases and J lost 3; bases outside the gene matches: 3. The CDR3 region is CASSAGTDYEQYF. CDR3 nucleotide sequence: TGTGCCAGCAGCGCCGGGACAGACTACGAGCAGTACTTC.

The chain is built from TRBV5-1 and TRBJ2-3, with D possibly matching TRBD2 (6 bases). The CDR3 is made up of 16 amino acids. The germline V gene encodes CDR1 SGHRS and CDR2 YFSETQ. V was cut by 4 bases and J by 0 bases, with 15 bases left in between. For the CDR3, the DNA is TGCGCCAGCAGCCCGAACCCTAGCGTGAGCACAGATACGCAGTATTTT. Protein: CASSPNPSVSTDTQYF. Variable domain in full (rest from reference TRBV5-1 and TRBJ2-3): KAGVTQTPRYLIKTRGQQVTLSCSPISGHRSVSWYQQTPGQGLQFLFEYFSETQRNKGNFPGRFSGRQFSNSRSEMNVSTLELGDSALYLCASSPNPSVSTDTQYFGPGTRLTVL.

This clonotype was counted many times. The rearrangement links TRBV12-3 or TRBV12-4 to TRBJ1-5, with TRBD1 identical over 8 bases. V was clipped by 6 bases and J by 0 bases; unmatched bases: 4. The CDR3 length is 15 residues. CDR3 in amino acids: CASRVTGDSNQPQHF. In DNA form, the CDR3 reads TGTGCCAGCAGAGTGACAGGGGATAGCAATCAGCCCCAGCATTTT.

This clonotype was seen more than once but under ten times. This chain connects TRBV3-1 to TRBJ2-1; tentative D call: TRBD2 (5 bases). In germline, CDR1 is LGHDT, CDR2 YNNKEL (reference sequence). CDR3 length: 16 residues. V was cut by 0 bases and J by 4 bases, with 13 bases left in between. The CDR3 region has the DNA TGTGCCAGCAGCCAAGATCTCCGGGATGGGTACAATGAGCAGTTCTTC. The encoded protein is CASSQDLRDGYNEQFF.

This clonotype showed up just a few times. The chain carries TRBV6-2 or TRBV6-3 and TRBJ2-1; 10 bases fit TRBD2. V was pared by 7 bases and J by 7 bases, with 13 bases of the junction left unmatched. The germline gives CDR1 MNHEY, CDR2 SVGEGT. The CDR3 spans 16 residues. The CDR3 loop is CASIERLASGSNEQFF. The CDR3 DNA follows: TGTGCCAGCATCGAACGGCTTGCTAGCGGGAGTAATGAGCAGTTCTTC.

The V gene is TRBV29-1, the J gene TRBJ2-1; 10 bases map to TRBD1. There are 13 residues in the CDR3. The germline V gene has CDR1 SQVTM and CDR2 ANQGSEA. V was pared by 3 bases and J by 7 bases, with 3 bases of the junction left unmatched. CDR3 sequence: CSVDGTGANEQFF. The CDR3, as DNA: TGCAGCGTTGACGGGACAGGGGCGAATGAGCAGTTCTTC.

This chain connects TRBV29-1 to TRBJ1-1; 8 bases agree with TRBD1. Germline V CDR1 and CDR2: SQVTM, ANQGSEA. Unmatched junction bases numbered 10, after V lost 4 bases and J lost 6 bases. The CDR3 runs to 14 residues. CDR3 in amino acids: CSVAPDRAASEAFF. The CDR3 DNA is TGCAGCGTTGCGCCGGACAGGGCGGCCTCTGAAGCTTTCTTT.

This clonotype showed up many times. This chain joins TRBV6-5 and TRBJ1-5, with 8 bases fitting TRBD1. CDR1 is MNHEY, CDR2 SVGAGI, per germline. V lost 0 bases, J lost 2 bases, and 6 bases stayed unmatched. The CDR3 contains 17 residues. The CDR3, as DNA: TGTGCCAGCAGTTACTCGTTCCCAGGGGGCGGCAATCAGCCCCAGCATTTT. This sequence encodes CASSYSFPGGGNQPQHF.

This clonotype was seen only a few times. The chain is built from TRBV25-1 and TRBJ2-2; TRBD1 matches 7 bases. J lost 0 bases, V lost 2 bases, and 3 bases had no gene match. The CDR3 length is 16 residues. Germline V gene data show CDR1 as MGHDK and CDR2 as SYGVNS. CDR3 nucleotides: TGTGCCAGCAGTGAAGCCCAGGGGGCGAACACCGGGGAGCTGTTTTTT. Its translation: CASSEAQGANTGELFF.

The gene calls are TRBV20-1 and TRBJ2-1; 7 positions agree with TRBD2. Germline CDR1 reads DFQATT; CDR2 reads SNEGSKA (reference sequence). The J segment lost 5 bases and the V segment lost 0 bases, leaving 7 bases of the junction unmatched. The CDR3 sequence is 15 residues long. The CDR3 coding sequence is TGCAGTGCTAGAGAAGGCGGGAGACGGAACAATGAGCAGTTCTTC. This encodes CSAREGGRRNNEQFF.

This clonotype was detected only a few times. This chain joins TRBV29-1 and TRBJ1-2; D unresolved. The germline V gene has CDR1 SQVTM and CDR2 ANQGSEA. Trimming removed 5 bases at V and 5 bases at J, with 12 bases between. The CDR3 consists of 12 residues. CDR3 nucleotides: TGCAGCGTTCAGTCCGCAGGTTATGGCTACACCTTC. It specifies CSVQSAGYGYTF.

The V and J genes are TRBV7-2 and TRBJ2-1; 7 positions match TRBD1. CDR3 length: 14 residues. CDR1 is SGHTA and CDR2 is FQGNSA in the germline V gene. Trimming at V came to 1 base and at J to 12 bases, leaving 9 bases not matched to a gene. CDR3 residues: CASSLEGTVPGQFF. DNA for the CDR3: TGTGCCAGCAGCTTAGAGGGGACAGTCCCGGGGCAGTTCTTC.

This clonotype has a handful of counts. The V and J genes are TRBV4-2 and TRBJ2-5; D perhaps matches TRBD1 (6 bases). Per the germline V gene, CDR1 is LGHNA and CDR2 is YNFKEQ. V dropped 1 base and J dropped 5 bases, with 14 bases sitting between them. This CDR3 comprises 15 residues. The CDR3 region is CASSQGAGVLETQYF. In nucleotides, the CDR3 is TGTGCCAGCAGCCAAGGGGCAGGGGTACTTGAGACCCAGTACTTC.

The table lists this clonotype with a few counts. The V and J genes are TRBV29-1 and TRBJ2-7; 11 nucleotides align to TRBD2. After removal of 4 bases from V and 1 base from J, the junction contained 3 bases not matched to a gene. Germline CDR1 and CDR2: SQVTM and ANQGSEA. CDR3 length: 14 residues. The CDR3 loop reads CSVARTSGSYEQYF. DNA for the CDR3: TGCAGCGTTGCTAGGACTAGCGGGTCCTACGAGCAGTACTTC.

The J gene is TRBJ2-2, the V gene TRBV27; D possibly corresponds to TRBD1 (6 bases). This CDR3 contains 13 residues. The V end lost 4 bases, the J end lost 8 bases, and 11 bases lay between the germline ends. From germline, CDR1 is MNHEY and CDR2 SMNVEV (reference sequence). The CDR3 loop reads CASSSQGFGELFF. CDR3 DNA: TGTGCCAGCAGTTCCCAGGGGTTTGGGGAGCTGTTTTTT.